These T cell receptor beta chains were read from a single sample in a study of cytomegalovirus exposure and HLA in healthy donors. The table came from immunoSEQ multiplex PCR; TCRdb's copy has only in-frame clones and leaves some out. Here the sample spans around 250,000 clones, 81% being singletons. Sequencing was done on a sample of PBMCs. These receptors were taken from an older woman in good health and CMV-seropositive. The conserved cysteine and the conserved F or W are not part of the CDR3 here. Not all rows give a size; the values are once, few, many and, for expanded clones, a class.

CDR3aa: ASSEKGSLHRADTQY
j_gene: TRBJ2-3
abundance: NA
v_gene: TRBV7-3

CDR3aa: ASSLLAGVFTDTQY
j_gene: TRBJ2-3
abundance: NA
v_gene: TRBV5-1

CDR3aa: ASSSTPGDTQY
j_gene: TRBJ2-3
abundance: NA
v_gene: TRBV7-2

CDR3aa: ASTLTGYEAF
j_gene: TRBJ1-1
abundance: NA
v_gene: TRBV28

CDR3aa: ASSPTDRDTEAF
j_gene: TRBJ1-1
abundance: few
v_gene: TRBV18

CDR3aa: ASRTPPGQGVDTQY
j_gene: TRBJ2-3
abundance: NA
v_gene: TRBV28

CDR3aa: ASSQMTGVVAEAF
j_gene: TRBJ1-1
abundance: NA
v_gene: TRBV5-1

CDR3aa: ASSPPSGPYEQY
j_gene: TRBJ2-7
abundance: NA
v_gene: TRBV18

CDR3aa: ASSLDGIGANYGYT
j_gene: TRBJ1-2
abundance: NA
v_gene: TRBV13

CDR3aa: AIRGQRVGENTEAF
j_gene: TRBJ1-1
abundance: NA
v_gene: TRBV10-3

CDR3aa: ASRYTANTGELF
j_gene: TRBJ2-2
abundance: NA
v_gene: TRBV27

CDR3aa: ASSLGPGLAGGGEQF
j_gene: TRBJ2-1
abundance: NA
v_gene: TRBV5-1

CDR3aa: ASSEDNQPQH
j_gene: TRBJ1-5
abundance: NA
v_gene: TRBV28

CDR3aa: ASSPSPREGDEQF
j_gene: TRBJ2-1
abundance: few
v_gene: TRBV4-1

CDR3aa: ASSQEGGLNSYEQY
j_gene: TRBJ2-7
abundance: NA
v_gene: TRBV4-2

CDR3aa: ASSRSGWRGDVNTEAF
j_gene: TRBJ1-1
abundance: NA
v_gene: TRBV18

CDR3aa: SVIGQGPYTGELF
j_gene: TRBJ2-2
abundance: NA
v_gene: TRBV29-1

CDR3aa: ATSRDPGLSYGYT
j_gene: TRBJ1-2
abundance: NA
v_gene: TRBV15

CDR3aa: ASSPDREYGYT
j_gene: TRBJ1-2
abundance: NA
v_gene: TRBV5-6

CDR3aa: ATSPRDGDSEQY
j_gene: TRBJ2-7
abundance: NA
v_gene: TRBV27

CDR3aa: ASSWGDRAKDTQY
j_gene: TRBJ2-3
abundance: NA
v_gene: TRBV5-4

CDR3aa: ASSRESTNEKLF
j_gene: TRBJ1-4
abundance: NA
v_gene: TRBV5-1

CDR3aa: ASSFIRDQPQH
j_gene: TRBJ1-5
abundance: once
v_gene: TRBV28

CDR3aa: ASSVDPTDVHEQY
j_gene: NA
abundance: NA
v_gene: TRBV9

CDR3aa: ASSKGQPPRYTGELF
j_gene: TRBJ2-2
abundance: NA
v_gene: TRBV7-6

CDR3aa: ASSFLGAGEAF
j_gene: TRBJ1-1
abundance: NA
v_gene: TRBV2

CDR3aa: ASSTGLAGEVEQY
j_gene: TRBJ2-7
abundance: NA
v_gene: TRBV6-6

CDR3aa: ASSQSNLAGGYEQY
j_gene: TRBJ2-7
abundance: NA
v_gene: TRBV4-2

CDR3aa: ASKVVAGGINEQF
j_gene: TRBJ2-1
abundance: NA
v_gene: TRBV10-2

CDR3aa: ASSYDSPMNTEAF
j_gene: TRBJ1-1
abundance: NA
v_gene: TRBV6-5

CDR3aa: ASSLKIAGVGQY
j_gene: TRBJ2-7
abundance: NA
v_gene: TRBV5-6

CDR3aa: ASSYGAGYTDTQY
j_gene: TRBJ2-3
abundance: NA
v_gene: TRBV6-5

CDR3aa: ASSDGTGIYEQY
j_gene: TRBJ2-7
abundance: once
v_gene: TRBV6-1

CDR3aa: ASSLDLGREGF
j_gene: TRBJ2-1
abundance: NA
v_gene: TRBV5-1

CDR3aa: ASSLGWLAGDHTDTQY
j_gene: TRBJ2-3
abundance: NA
v_gene: TRBV5-1

CDR3aa: ASSLAFFHTGARIEQF
j_gene: TRBJ2-1
abundance: NA
v_gene: TRBV7-9

CDR3aa: ASSLLTGVGEQF
j_gene: TRBJ2-1
abundance: once
v_gene: TRBV5-1

CDR3aa: ASTPDSGIYHEQY
j_gene: TRBJ2-7
abundance: few
v_gene: TRBV5-4

CDR3aa: ASSELGGWEAF
j_gene: TRBJ1-1
abundance: NA
v_gene: TRBV6-1

CDR3aa: ASSIRTGASGEQY
j_gene: TRBJ2-7
abundance: NA
v_gene: TRBV19

CDR3aa: SVDVGPAGYGYT
j_gene: TRBJ1-2
abundance: NA
v_gene: TRBV29-1

CDR3aa: ASSAGTRSGNTIY
j_gene: TRBJ1-3
abundance: NA
v_gene: TRBV5-5

CDR3aa: ASTGDRGFVGKLF
j_gene: TRBJ1-4
abundance: NA
v_gene: TRBV2

CDR3aa: ASSVNPSSYEQY
j_gene: TRBJ2-7
abundance: NA
v_gene: TRBV10-2

CDR3aa: ASSPGGLNTGELF
j_gene: TRBJ2-2
abundance: NA
v_gene: TRBV5-1

CDR3aa: ASSRGGTSPTYEQY
j_gene: TRBJ2-7
abundance: NA
v_gene: TRBV5-1

CDR3aa: ASSLELASPNEQF
j_gene: TRBJ2-1
abundance: NA
v_gene: TRBV5-1

CDR3aa: ASGLVHLPLPGQGYNQPQH
j_gene: TRBJ1-5
abundance: NA
v_gene: TRBV12-5

CDR3aa: ASSLGTGGTPNEKLF
j_gene: TRBJ1-4
abundance: NA
v_gene: TRBV7-9

CDR3aa: ASSRGGGDTQY
j_gene: TRBJ2-3
abundance: NA
v_gene: TRBV7-3

CDR3aa: ASKRALGGYT
j_gene: TRBJ1-2
abundance: NA
v_gene: TRBV27

CDR3aa: ASTPMNGARYEQY
j_gene: TRBJ2-7
abundance: NA
v_gene: TRBV28

CDR3aa: ASSLDRPSSYNEQF
j_gene: TRBJ2-1
abundance: NA
v_gene: TRBV27

CDR3aa: ASSREAYEQY
j_gene: TRBJ2-7
abundance: NA
v_gene: TRBV18

CDR3aa: ASSSGRAADQPQH
j_gene: TRBJ1-5
abundance: NA
v_gene: TRBV11-2

CDR3aa: AGRRDRGYNEQF
j_gene: TRBJ2-1
abundance: NA
v_gene: TRBV7-8

CDR3aa: ASSGRGLAGGTGELF
j_gene: TRBJ2-2
abundance: NA
v_gene: TRBV4-2

CDR3aa: ASSLPDRVNEKLF
j_gene: TRBJ1-4
abundance: once
v_gene: TRBV19

CDR3aa: ASSHTSSGTGKEAF
j_gene: TRBJ1-1
abundance: few
v_gene: TRBV4-2